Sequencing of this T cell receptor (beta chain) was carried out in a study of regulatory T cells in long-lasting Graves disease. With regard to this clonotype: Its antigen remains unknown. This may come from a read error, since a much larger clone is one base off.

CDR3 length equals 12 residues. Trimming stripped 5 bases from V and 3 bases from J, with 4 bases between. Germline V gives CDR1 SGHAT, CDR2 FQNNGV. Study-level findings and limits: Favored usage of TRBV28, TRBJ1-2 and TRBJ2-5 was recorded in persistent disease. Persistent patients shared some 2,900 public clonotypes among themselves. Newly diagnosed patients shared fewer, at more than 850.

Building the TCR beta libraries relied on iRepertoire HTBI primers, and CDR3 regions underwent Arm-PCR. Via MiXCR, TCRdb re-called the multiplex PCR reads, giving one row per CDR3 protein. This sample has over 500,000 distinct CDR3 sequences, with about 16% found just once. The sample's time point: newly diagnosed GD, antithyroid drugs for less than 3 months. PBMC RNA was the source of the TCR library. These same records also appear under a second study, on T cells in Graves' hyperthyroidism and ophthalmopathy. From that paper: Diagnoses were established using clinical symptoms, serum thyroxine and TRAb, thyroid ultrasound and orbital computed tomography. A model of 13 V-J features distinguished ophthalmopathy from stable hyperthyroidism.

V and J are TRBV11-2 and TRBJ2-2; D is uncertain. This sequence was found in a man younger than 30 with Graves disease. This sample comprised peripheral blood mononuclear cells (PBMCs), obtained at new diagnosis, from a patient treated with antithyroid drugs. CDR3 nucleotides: TGTGCCAGCAGCAAGGACACCGGGGAGCTGTTTTTT. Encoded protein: CASSKDTGELFF.